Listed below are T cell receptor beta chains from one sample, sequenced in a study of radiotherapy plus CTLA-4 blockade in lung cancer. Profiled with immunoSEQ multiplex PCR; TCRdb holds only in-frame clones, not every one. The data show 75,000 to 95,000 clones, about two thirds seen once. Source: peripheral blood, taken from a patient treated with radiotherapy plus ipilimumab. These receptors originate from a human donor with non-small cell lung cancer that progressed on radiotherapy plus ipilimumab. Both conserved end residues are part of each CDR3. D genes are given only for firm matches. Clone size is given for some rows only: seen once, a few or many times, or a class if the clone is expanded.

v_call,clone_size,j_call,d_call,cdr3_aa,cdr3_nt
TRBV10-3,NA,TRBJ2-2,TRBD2,CAISEPGGVNTGELFF,TGTGCCATCAGTGAGCCCGGGGGGGTGAACACCGGGGAGCTGTTTTTT
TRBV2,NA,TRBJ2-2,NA,CASSPLRNTGELFF,TGTGCCAGCAGTCCTTTAAGGAACACCGGGGAGCTGTTTTTT
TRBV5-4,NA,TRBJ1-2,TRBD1,CASSYPDRGNYGYTF,TGTGCCAGCAGTTATCCCGACAGGGGTAACTATGGCTACACCTTC
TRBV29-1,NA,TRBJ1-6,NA,CSVTSSATSPLHF,TGCAGCGTGACAAGCTCCGCAACTTCACCCCTCCACTTT
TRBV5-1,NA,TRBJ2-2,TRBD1,CASSPGQGATGELFF,TGCGCCAGCAGTCCGGGACAGGGGGCAACCGGGGAGCTGTTTTTT
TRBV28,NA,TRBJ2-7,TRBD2,CASSWETSGASYEQYF,TGTGCCAGCAGTTGGGAGACTAGCGGAGCCTCCTACGAGCAGTACTTC
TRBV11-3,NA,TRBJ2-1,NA,CASSPSSNRLYEQFF,TGTGCCAGCAGCCCAAGCAGCAACAGATTGTATGAGCAGTTCTTC
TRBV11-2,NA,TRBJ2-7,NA,CASSLEGLYEQYF,TGTGCCAGCAGCTTAGAGGGCCTCTACGAGCAGTACTTC
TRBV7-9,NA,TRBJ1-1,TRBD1,CASSLAGGAAFF,TGTGCCAGCAGCTTAGCAGGGGGCGCGGCTTTCTTT
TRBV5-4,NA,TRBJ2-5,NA,CASSLEYQETQYF,TGTGCCAGCAGCTTGGAGTACCAAGAGACCCAGTACTTC
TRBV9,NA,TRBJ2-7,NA,CASSAALREQGEQYF,TGTGCCAGCAGCGCCGCCCTCCGGGAGCAGGGCGAGCAGTACTTC
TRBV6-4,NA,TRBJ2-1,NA,CASSDSGEIEQFF,TGTGCCAGCAGTGACTCTGGGGAAATTGAGCAGTTCTTC
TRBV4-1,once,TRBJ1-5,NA,CASSPLEGGNQPQHF,TGCGCCAGCAGCCCGTTGGAAGGGGGCAATCAGCCCCAGCATTTT
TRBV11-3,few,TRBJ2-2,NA,CASSLGITGSTGELFF,TGTGCCAGCAGCTTAGGGATAACAGGGTCCACCGGGGAGCTGTTTTTT
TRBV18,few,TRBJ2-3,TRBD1,CASSLDRASTDTQYF,TGTGCCAGCTCACTGGACAGGGCGAGCACAGATACGCAGTATTTT
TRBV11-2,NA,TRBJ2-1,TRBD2,CASSLDQREGRNEQFF,TGTGCCAGCAGCTTAGATCAGCGGGAGGGCCGCAATGAGCAGTTCTTC
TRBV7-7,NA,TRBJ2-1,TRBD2,CASSPTSGSGYEQFF,TGTGCTAGCAGCCCGACTAGCGGGAGCGGCTATGAGCAGTTCTTC
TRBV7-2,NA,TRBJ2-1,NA,CTSSLARGVYNEQFF,TGTACCAGCAGCTTAGCGCGAGGAGTCTACAATGAGCAGTTCTTC
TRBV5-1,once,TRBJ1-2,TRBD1,CASSGDRETANYGYTF,TGCGCCAGCAGCGGGGACAGGGAAACCGCTAACTATGGCTACACCTTC
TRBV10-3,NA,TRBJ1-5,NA,CAISDFQQPQHF,TGTGCCATCAGTGATTTTCAACAGCCCCAGCATTTT
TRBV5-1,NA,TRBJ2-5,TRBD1,CASSFRQGLQETQYF,TGCGCCAGCAGCTTCAGACAGGGGCTACAAGAGACCCAGTACTTC
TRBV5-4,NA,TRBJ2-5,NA,CASSLGSGGGETQYF,TGTGCCAGCAGCTTGGGTAGCGGAGGGGGGGAGACCCAGTACTTC
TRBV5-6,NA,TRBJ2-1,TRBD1,CASSTMTGIPYNEQFF,TGTGCCAGCAGCACGATGACAGGGATCCCCTACAATGAGCAGTTCTTC
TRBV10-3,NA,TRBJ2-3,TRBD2,CAISEDERGGTDTQYF,TGTGCCATCAGTGAGGATGAGCGGGGGGGCACAGATACGCAGTATTTT
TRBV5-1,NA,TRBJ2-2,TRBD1,CASSPGQGVTGELFF,TGCGCCAGCAGCCCCGGACAGGGTGTCACCGGGGAGCTGTTTTTT
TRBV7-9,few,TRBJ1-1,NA,CASSIGPEAFF,TGTGCCAGCTCTATCGGACCTGAAGCTTTCTTT
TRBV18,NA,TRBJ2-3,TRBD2,CASSPPTSGGTDTQYF,TGTGCCAGCTCACCACCGACTAGCGGGGGGACAGATACGCAGTATTTT
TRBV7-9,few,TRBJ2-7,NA,CASSLDSPGEQYF,TGTGCCAGCAGCTTAGACAGTCCGGGGGAGCAGTACTTC
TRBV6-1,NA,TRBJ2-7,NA,CASSYGGNLEQYF,TGTGCCAGCAGTTATGGCGGGAACCTGGAGCAGTACTTC
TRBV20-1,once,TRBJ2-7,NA,CSASRAEQYF,TGCAGTGCTAGTCGGGCAGAGCAGTACTTC
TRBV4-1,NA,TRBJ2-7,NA,CASSQGGWDEQYF,TGCGCCAGCAGCCAAGGGGGCTGGGACGAGCAGTACTTC
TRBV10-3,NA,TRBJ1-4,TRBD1,CAISKTSGQGSEKLFF,TGTGCCATCAGTAAAACGTCGGGACAGGGGAGTGAAAAACTGTTTTTT
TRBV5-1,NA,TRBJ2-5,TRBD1,CASSPSGGGETQYF,TGCGCCAGCAGCCCGTCAGGGGGTGGTGAGACCCAGTACTTC
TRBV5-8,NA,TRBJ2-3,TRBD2,CASSFPGLAKDTQYF,TGTGCCAGCAGCTTCCCGGGACTAGCGAAAGATACGCAGTATTTT
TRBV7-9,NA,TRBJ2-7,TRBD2,CASSPRTSGPYEQYF,TGTGCCAGCAGCCCCAGGACTAGCGGGCCTTACGAGCAGTACTTC
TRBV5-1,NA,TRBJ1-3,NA,CASNSGHPNSGNTIYF,TGCGCCAGCAACTCGGGGCACCCGAACTCTGGAAACACCATATATTTT
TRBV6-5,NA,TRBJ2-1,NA,CASEGRLNNEQFF,TGTGCCAGCGAGGGCCGATTAAACAATGAGCAGTTCTTC
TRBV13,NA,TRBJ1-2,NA,CASSFLRQDYGYTF,TGTGCCAGCAGCTTTTTGAGGCAGGACTATGGCTACACCTTC
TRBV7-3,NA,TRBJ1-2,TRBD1,CASSMGQGDNGYTF,TGTGCCAGCAGCATGGGACAGGGCGATAATGGCTACACCTTC
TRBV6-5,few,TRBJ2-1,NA,CASSYRSVFYNEQFF,TGTGCCAGCAGTTACAGGTCAGTTTTCTACAATGAGCAGTTCTTC
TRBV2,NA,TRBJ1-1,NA,CASSGTEANTEAFF,TGTGCCAGCAGTGGGACAGAAGCGAACACTGAAGCTTTCTTT
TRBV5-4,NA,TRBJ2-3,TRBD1,CASSLEGGPGTDTQYF,TGTGCCAGCAGCTTGGAAGGGGGCCCGGGCACAGATACGCAGTATTTT
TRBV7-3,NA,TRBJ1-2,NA,CASSFGSGYGYTF,TGTGCCAGCAGCTTCGGGAGTGGCTATGGCTACACCTTC
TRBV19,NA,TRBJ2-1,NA,CASSLPPGVFYNEQFF,TGTGCCAGTAGTTTGCCCCCGGGGGTCTTTTACAATGAGCAGTTCTTC
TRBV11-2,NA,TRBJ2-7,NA,CASATGTYEQYF,TGTGCCAGCGCTACAGGGACCTACGAGCAGTACTTC
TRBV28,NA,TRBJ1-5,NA,CASTLKGKGQPQHF,TGTGCCAGCACCCTTAAGGGGAAAGGCCAGCCCCAGCATTTT
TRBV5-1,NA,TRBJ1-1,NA,CASSALGGPTEAFF,TGCGCCAGCAGCGCCCTCGGGGGCCCCACTGAAGCTTTCTTT
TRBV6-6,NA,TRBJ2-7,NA,CASSSGRSYEQYF,TGTGCCAGCAGTTCCGGACGGAGCTACGAGCAGTACTTC
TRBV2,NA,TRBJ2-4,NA,CASSVFVSGGRGNIQYF,TGTGCCAGCAGTGTCTTCGTTAGCGGAGGGCGGGGAAACATTCAGTACTTC
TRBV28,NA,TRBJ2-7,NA,CASSGLALTYEQYF,TGTGCCAGCAGTGGACTGGCCTTAACCTACGAGCAGTACTTC
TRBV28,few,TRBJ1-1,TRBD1,CASSARDRALSGAFF,TGTGCCAGCAGTGCCCGGGACAGGGCCCTTTCGGGAGCTTTCTTT
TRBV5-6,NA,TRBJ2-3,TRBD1,CASSSGTGGFTDTQYF,TGTGCCAGCAGTTCAGGGACAGGGGGTTTTACAGATACGCAGTATTTT
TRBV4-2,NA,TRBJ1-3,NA,CASSREWGSSGNTIYF,TGTGCCAGCAGCCGGGAATGGGGGAGCTCCGGAAACACCATATATTTT
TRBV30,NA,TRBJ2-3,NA,CAWSLSIWDTSTDTQYF,TGTGCCTGGAGTCTGAGTATATGGGACACGAGCACAGATACGCAGTATTTT